A selection of T cell receptor beta chains follows, all from one sample in a study of cytomegalovirus exposure and HLA in healthy donors. Produced via immunoSEQ multiplex PCR; TCRdb's table is partial and in-frame only. The sample holds fewer than 130,000 clones, approximately 70% seen once. The sequencing input was PBMCs. These receptors all come from a man in his forties in good health and CMV-seropositive. The CDR3 runs from the conserved cysteine through the conserved F or W. A D gene is named only where the DNA matches it firmly. Size tells how often a clone was seen (once, few, many) or the class of an expanded clone, and some rows leave it out.

d_gene,v_gene,j_gene,abundance,CDR3aa,CDR3nt
TRBD2,TRBV7-3,TRBJ2-1,NA,CASSPGLALRGEQFF,TGTGCCAGCAGCCCCGGACTAGCCCTACGGGGTGAGCAGTTCTTC
NA,TRBV5-1,TRBJ2-5,NA,CASSLVSREKETQYF,TGCGCCAGCAGCTTGGTCTCCCGGGAGAAGGAGACCCAGTACTTC
TRBD1,TRBV7-9,TRBJ1-5,once,CASSPGTGSNQPQHF,TGTGCCAGCAGCCCAGGGACAGGGAGCAATCAGCCCCAGCATTTT
NA,TRBV4-3,TRBJ2-5,NA,CASSQANKKAETQYF,TGCGCCAGCAGCCAAGCAAATAAGAAAGCGGAGACCCAGTACTTC
NA,TRBV12-2,TRBJ2-5,once,CASRPEQGRLQETQYF,TGTGCAAGTCGCCCCGAGCAGGGCAGACTCCAAGAGACCCAGTACTTC
TRBD2,TRBV7-2,TRBJ2-3,NA,CASSLLAGGPDTQYF,TGTGCCAGCAGCTTGCTAGCGGGAGGGCCAGATACGCAGTATTTT
NA,TRBV19,TRBJ2-3,NA,CASSTRQAAQYF,TGTGCCAGTAGTACGCGACAGGCGGCGCAGTATTTT
TRBD1,TRBV13,TRBJ2-7,NA,CASSGGGQGIGYEQYF,TGTGCCAGCAGCGGCGGCGGACAGGGCATAGGGTACGAGCAGTACTTC
NA,TRBV19,TRBJ1-5,NA,CASSIRRSGGQYQPQHF,TGTGCCAGTAGTATAAGGAGGAGCGGGGGCCAATATCAGCCCCAGCATTTT
TRBD2,TRBV7-2,TRBJ2-7,NA,CASSLGGSYYEQYF,TGTGCCAGCAGCTTAGGCGGGAGCTACTACGAGCAGTACTTC
NA,TRBV9,TRBJ1-2,NA,CASSVGGQVYGYTF,TGTGCCAGCAGCGTAGGGGGCCAGGTTTATGGCTACACCTTC
NA,TRBV5-1,TRBJ1-5,NA,CASSLQGHQPQHF,TGCGCCAGCAGCTTGCAGGGCCATCAGCCCCAGCATTTT
TRBD1,TRBV29-1,TRBJ1-2,NA,CSVDRQGGRYGYTF,TGCAGCGTTGATCGACAGGGGGGACGCTATGGCTACACCTTC
NA,TRBV5-1,TRBJ1-1,NA,CASSPGTEAFF,TGCGCCAGCAGCCCAGGAACTGAAGCTTTCTTT
NA,TRBV19,TRBJ2-2,NA,CASSISGSGELFF,TGTGCCAGTAGTATTTCAGGTTCCGGGGAGCTGTTTTTT
NA,TRBV7-9,TRBJ1-1,NA,CASSLGGSMNTEAFF,TGTGCCAGCAGCTTAGGGGGCAGCATGAACACTGAAGCTTTCTTT
TRBD2,TRBV5-5,TRBJ2-3,few,CASSWGLAGGADTQYF,TGTGCCAGCAGCTGGGGACTAGCGGGAGGAGCAGATACGCAGTATTTT
TRBD2,TRBV4-3,TRBJ2-7,NA,CASSQEASGGSYEQYF,TGCGCCAGCAGCCAAGAAGCTAGCGGGGGATCCTACGAGCAGTACTTC
NA,TRBV5-6,TRBJ2-3,NA,CASSNGWADTQYF,TGTGCCAGCAGCAACGGGTGGGCAGATACGCAGTATTTT
TRBD1,TRBV5-4,TRBJ1-2,NA,CASSLQGASNYGYTF,TGTGCCAGCAGCTTACAGGGGGCCTCTAACTATGGCTACACCTTC
NA,TRBV11-2,TRBJ1-1,once,CASSSGTTTEAFF,TGTGCCAGCAGCTCCGGGACTACGACTGAAGCTTTCTTT
TRBD2,TRBV2,TRBJ2-3,NA,CASSVREGTDTQYF,TGTGCCAGCAGTGTGCGGGAGGGCACAGATACGCAGTATTTT
NA,TRBV5-1,TRBJ2-6,once,CASSLATGSGANVLTF,TGCGCCAGCAGCTTGGCCACGGGGTCCGGGGCCAACGTCCTGACTTTC
NA,TRBV30,TRBJ2-3,NA,CAWERESTDTQYF,TGTGCCTGGGAACGGGAGAGCACAGATACGCAGTATTTT
TRBD2,TRBV5-6,TRBJ2-1,once,CASLQLAGVHEQFF,TGTGCCAGCCTCCAGCTAGCGGGAGTTCATGAGCAGTTCTTC
TRBD1,TRBV30,TRBJ2-1,NA,CAWSSPWGQGYNEQFF,TGTGCCTGGAGTTCCCCCTGGGGACAGGGCTACAATGAGCAGTTCTTC
TRBD2,TRBV15,TRBJ2-5,NA,CATSRDRSGGQETQYF,TGTGCCACCAGCAGAGATCGTAGCGGGGGACAAGAGACCCAGTACTTC
TRBD1,TRBV14,TRBJ2-5,NA,CASSSTGVETQYF,TGTGCCAGCAGTTCGACAGGGGTGGAGACCCAGTACTTC
TRBD1,TRBV19,TRBJ2-3,NA,CASSMGQGASTDTQYF,TGTGCCAGTAGTATGGGACAGGGGGCTAGCACAGATACGCAGTATTTT
NA,TRBV7-8,TRBJ2-3,few,CASSLALGGSTDTQYF,TGTGCCAGCAGCTTAGCTTTGGGGGGAAGCACAGATACGCAGTATTTT
TRBD1,TRBV6-5,TRBJ1-1,NA,CASSPPPGQGEAFF,TGTGCCAGCAGCCCACCACCGGGACAGGGTGAAGCTTTCTTT
NA,TRBV5-5,TRBJ2-5,NA,CASSLVPRAQPPQETQYF,TGTGCCAGCAGCTTGGTTCCCAGGGCCCAGCCCCCCCAAGAGACCCAGTACTTC
TRBD1,TRBV6-5,TRBJ2-2,NA,CASSYRAGGTGELFF,TGTGCCAGCAGTTACAGGGCAGGGGGCACCGGGGAGCTGTTTTTT
NA,TRBV5-1,TRBJ2-1,NA,CASTQGSYNEQFF,TGCGCCAGCACCCAGGGCTCCTACAATGAGCAGTTCTTC
NA,TRBV5-1,TRBJ2-7,NA,CASSLGGGVLSYEQYF,TGCGCCAGCAGCTTGGGTGGCGGGGTACTCTCCTACGAGCAGTACTTC
NA,TRBV29-1,TRBJ1-1,NA,CSVDWSGTEAFF,TGCAGCGTAGATTGGAGTGGCACTGAAGCTTTCTTT
NA,TRBV18,TRBJ1-1,few,CASSPDWNTEAFF,TGTGCCAGCTCCCCGGACTGGAACACTGAAGCTTTCTTT
NA,TRBV10-3,TRBJ1-5,NA,CAISESSGSNQPQHF,TGTGCCATCAGTGAGTCGTCAGGGAGCAATCAGCCCCAGCATTTT
TRBD1,TRBV6-5,TRBJ2-5,NA,CASSRTGWETQYF,TGTGCCAGCAGCCGGACAGGGTGGGAGACCCAGTACTTC
NA,TRBV29-1,TRBJ2-2,NA,CSVVFGRGATTGELFF,TGCAGCGTTGTTTTTGGCCGGGGGGCGACCACCGGGGAGCTGTTTTTT
TRBD1,TRBV27,TRBJ2-3,NA,CASSLRQGHTDTQYF,TGTGCCAGCAGTTTAAGACAGGGGCACACAGATACGCAGTATTTT
TRBD1,TRBV2,TRBJ2-2,NA,CASRLDRASNTGELFF,TGTGCCAGCAGACTAGACAGGGCGTCGAACACCGGGGAGCTGTTTTTT
TRBD2,TRBV7-9,TRBJ2-3,NA,CASSLTEREGLANTQYF,TGTGCCAGCAGCTTGACTGAGCGGGAGGGCCTAGCTAATACGCAGTATTTT
NA,TRBV15,TRBJ1-3,NA,CATRSRDSGNTIYF,TGTGCCACTAGGAGCAGGGATTCTGGAAACACCATATATTTT
NA,TRBV2,TRBJ2-1,NA,CASTGAQGAGAPYNEQFF,TGTGCCAGTACCGGGGCCCAGGGGGCGGGAGCCCCTTACAATGAGCAGTTCTTC
NA,TRBV29-1,TRBJ1-2,NA,CSVELEYGYTF,TGCAGCGTTGAACTCGAGTATGGCTACACCTTC
TRBD1,TRBV19,TRBJ1-4,NA,CASSNDRARDEKLFF,TGTGCCAGTAGTAATGACAGGGCTCGGGATGAAAAACTGTTTTTT
NA,TRBV5-4,TRBJ1-2,NA,CASSLQGSANYGYTF,TGTGCCAGCAGCTTGCAGGGCAGCGCTAACTATGGCTACACCTTC
NA,TRBV18,TRBJ1-2,NA,CASSPTPGSNYGYTF,TGTGCCAGCTCACCGACGCCAGGTTCTAACTATGGCTACACCTTC
TRBD1,TRBV5-6,TRBJ1-4,NA,CASSRTGDNEKLFF,TGTGCCAGCAGCCGGACAGGGGATAATGAAAAACTGTTTTTT
NA,TRBV7-9,TRBJ2-2,once,CASSPPAMAGELFF,TGTGCCAGCAGCCCCCCAGCGATGGCCGGGGAGCTGTTTTTT
NA,TRBV4-1,TRBJ2-7,NA,CASSPLIGRGNEQYF,TGCGCCAGCAGCCCTTTAATCGGCAGGGGTAACGAGCAGTACTTC
NA,TRBV4-3,TRBJ1-2,NA,CASSQEEGRGNYGYTF,TGCGCCAGCAGCCAAGAGGAGGGGCGCGGGAACTATGGCTACACCTTC
TRBD1,TRBV2,TRBJ2-5,NA,CASSSDRGRGETQYF,TGTGCCAGCAGCTCCGACAGGGGGCGAGGGGAGACCCAGTACTTC
TRBD1,TRBV19,TRBJ1-2,NA,CASTRQGDGYTF,TGTGCCAGTACCAGACAGGGGGATGGCTACACCTTC
NA,TRBV9,TRBJ2-1,NA,CASSPGQVNEQFF,TGTGCCAGCAGCCCGGGACAAGTCAATGAGCAGTTCTTC